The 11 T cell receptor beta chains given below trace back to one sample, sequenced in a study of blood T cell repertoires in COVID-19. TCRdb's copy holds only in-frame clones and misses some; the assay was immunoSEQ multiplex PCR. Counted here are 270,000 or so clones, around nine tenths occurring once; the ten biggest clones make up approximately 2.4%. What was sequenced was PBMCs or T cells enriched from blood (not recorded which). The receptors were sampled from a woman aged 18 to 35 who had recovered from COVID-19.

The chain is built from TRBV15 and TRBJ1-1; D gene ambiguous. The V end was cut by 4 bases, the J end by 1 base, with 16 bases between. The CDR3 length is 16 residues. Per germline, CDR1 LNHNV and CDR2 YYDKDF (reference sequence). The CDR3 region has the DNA TGTGCCACCAGCAAAGGCGGGTGGGAAAGGAACACTGAAGCTTTCTTT. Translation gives CATSKGGWERNTEAFF.

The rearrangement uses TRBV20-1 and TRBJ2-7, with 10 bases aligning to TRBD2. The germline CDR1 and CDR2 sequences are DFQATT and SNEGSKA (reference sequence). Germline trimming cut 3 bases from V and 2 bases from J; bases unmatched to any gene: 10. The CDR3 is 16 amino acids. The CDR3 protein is CSASRPSGSYAYEQYF. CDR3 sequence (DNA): TGCAGTGCTAGTAGGCCTAGCGGGAGCTACGCCTACGAGCAGTACTTC.

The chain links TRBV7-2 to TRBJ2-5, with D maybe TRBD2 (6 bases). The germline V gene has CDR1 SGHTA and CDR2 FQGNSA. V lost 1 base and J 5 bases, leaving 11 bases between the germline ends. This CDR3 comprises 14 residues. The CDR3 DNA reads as TGTGCCAGCAGCTTAGTCGGGGGTAGGGAGACCCAGTACTTC. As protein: CASSLVGGRETQYF.

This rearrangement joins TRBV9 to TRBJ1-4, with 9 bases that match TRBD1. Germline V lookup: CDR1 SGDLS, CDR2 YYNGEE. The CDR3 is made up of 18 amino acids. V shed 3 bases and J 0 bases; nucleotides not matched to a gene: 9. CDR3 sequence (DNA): TGTGCCAGCAGCGGGGACAGGGATCACCCTGCAACTAATGAAAAACTGTTTTTT. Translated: CASSGDRDHPATNEKLFF.

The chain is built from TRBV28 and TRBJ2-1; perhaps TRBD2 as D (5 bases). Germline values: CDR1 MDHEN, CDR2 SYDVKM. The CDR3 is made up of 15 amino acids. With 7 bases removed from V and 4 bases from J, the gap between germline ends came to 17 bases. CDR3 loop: CASKGGGLGYNEQFF. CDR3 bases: TGTGCCAGCAAGGGCGGAGGACTCGGGTACAATGAGCAGTTCTTC.

This chain's CDR3 is CASSDGQGRTYEQYF. The CDR3 DNA reads as TGTGCCAGCAGTGACGGACAGGGGCGGACCTACGAGCAGTACTTC. The V call is TRBV6-1, the J call TRBJ2-7; 9 bases map to TRBD1. Germline CDR1 MNHNS, CDR2 SASEGT. V was clipped by 3 bases and J by 2 bases; unmatched bases: 5. The CDR3 runs 15 residues.

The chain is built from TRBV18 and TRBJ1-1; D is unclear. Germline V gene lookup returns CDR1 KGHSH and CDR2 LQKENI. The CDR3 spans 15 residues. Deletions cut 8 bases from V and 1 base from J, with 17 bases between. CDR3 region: CASPPTRHQNTEAFF. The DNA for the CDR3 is TGTGCCAGCCCTCCAACGCGGCATCAGAACACTGAAGCTTTCTTT.

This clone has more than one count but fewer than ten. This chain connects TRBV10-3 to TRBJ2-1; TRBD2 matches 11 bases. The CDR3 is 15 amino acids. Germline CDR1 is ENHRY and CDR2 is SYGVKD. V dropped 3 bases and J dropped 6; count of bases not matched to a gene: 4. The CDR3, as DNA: TGTGCCATCAGTGATCTAGCGGGGGGCTTCAATGAGCAGTTCTTC. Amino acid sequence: CAISDLAGGFNEQFF.

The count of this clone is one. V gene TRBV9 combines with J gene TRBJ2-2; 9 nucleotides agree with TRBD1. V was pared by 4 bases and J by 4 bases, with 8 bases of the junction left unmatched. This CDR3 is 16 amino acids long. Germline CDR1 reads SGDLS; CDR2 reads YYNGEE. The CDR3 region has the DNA TGTGCCAGCAGCCCCCGGACAGGGGCGAGCACCGGGGAGCTGTTTTTT. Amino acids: CASSPRTGASTGELFF.

The CDR3 sequence: CASSPPLAYEQYF. The DNA for the CDR3 is TGTGCCAGCTCACCACCTTTAGCCTACGAGCAGTACTTC. V usage is TRBV18 and J usage is TRBJ2-7; D gene ambiguous. The CDR3 is 13 residues long. Trimming shortened V by 0 bases and J by 2 bases, and 5 bases separated the two germline ends. The V gene's germline CDR1 is KGHSH and CDR2 LQKENI.

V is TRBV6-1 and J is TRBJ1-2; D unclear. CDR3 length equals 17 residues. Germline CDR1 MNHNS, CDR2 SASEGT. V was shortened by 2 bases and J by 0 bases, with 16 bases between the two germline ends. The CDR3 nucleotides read TGTGCCAGCAGTGAATCCGGGGTGGCATGGGCTAACTATGGCTACACCTTC. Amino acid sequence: CASSESGVAWANYGYTF.